The sequence of this TCR beta chain was determined in a study of T-cell reconstitution after alpha-beta-depleted transplantation in children. The CDR3 consists of 12 residues. The ends lost 3 bases at V and 8 bases at J; junction bases unmatched: 0. Unique molecular identifiers were incorporated during preparation of the TCRbeta library. TCRdb redid the calling of the PCR reads with MiXCR, one entry per CDR3 protein. The table has some 600,000 distinct CDR3 sequences, around a sixth seen once; the top ten hold 1.1%. The sequencing here drew on PBMCs from the stem cell graft donor, taken from the stem cell graft. The receptor was isolated from a human donor who donated a stem cell graft to a child with acute myeloid leukemia. The chain joins TRBV12-3 or TRBV12-4 to TRBJ2-1; 8 nucleotides match TRBD1. The CDR3 region has the DNA TGTGCCAGCAGTTTGGGACAGGATGAGCAGTTCTTC. It encodes CASSLGQDEQFF.